Listed below are T cell receptor beta chains from one sample, sequenced in a study of response to subunit inactivated influenza vaccine. MiXCR, applied by TCRdb to the RT-PCR reads, yields one record per CDR3 protein. The data contain 710,000 or so distinct CDR3 sequences, 15% to 18% of them singletons. The sequencing used PBMCs from blood, collected approximately 12 days after vaccination. The receptors shown here come from a man over 45 who received an inactivated influenza vaccine. Both conserved end residues are part of each CDR3. D genes are given only for firm matches. Expanded clones get a size class; other rows say once, few or many, or leave the size out.

J gene: TRBJ2-7; D gene: TRBD1; V gene: TRBV7-9; clone size: many; CDR3 DNA: TGTGCCAGCAGCCCCCGGGACAGAGCCTACGAGCAGTACTTC; CDR3 protein: CASSPRDRAYEQYF
J gene: TRBJ2-2; D gene: -; V gene: TRBV6-1; clone size: few; CDR3 DNA: TGTGCCAGCAAGCGGCCGTTAAACACCGGGGAGCTGTTTTTT; CDR3 protein: CASKRPLNTGELFF
J gene: TRBJ2-7; D gene: TRBD1; V gene: TRBV20-1; clone size: -; CDR3 DNA: TGCAGTGCTAGGACAGGGACCGAGCAGTACTTC; CDR3 protein: CSARTGTEQYF
J gene: TRBJ2-7; D gene: TRBD2; V gene: TRBV10-3; clone size: few; CDR3 DNA: TGTGCCATCAGTCCGACTAGCCCCAACTCCTACGAGCAGTACTTC; CDR3 protein: CAISPTSPNSYEQYF
J gene: TRBJ1-1; D gene: -; V gene: TRBV20-1; clone size: few; CDR3 DNA: TGCAGTGCGCCCGGGTCAACAGCCAGCACTGAAGCTTTCTTT; CDR3 protein: CSAPGSTASTEAFF
J gene: TRBJ2-1; D gene: -; V gene: TRBV7-8; clone size: few; CDR3 DNA: TGTGCCAGCAGAGACCGGGAGTCATCCTACAATGAGCAGTTCTTC; CDR3 protein: CASRDRESSYNEQFF
J gene: TRBJ2-1; D gene: -; V gene: TRBV5-1; clone size: few; CDR3 DNA: TGCGCCAGCAGCTTGGCCGAGGATCTCCGCTACAATGAGCAGTTCTTC; CDR3 protein: CASSLAEDLRYNEQFF
J gene: TRBJ1-2; D gene: TRBD1; V gene: TRBV7-2; clone size: few; CDR3 DNA: TGTGCCAGCAGCTTTGACAGGGGGTACTATGGCTACACCTTC; CDR3 protein: CASSFDRGYYGYTF
J gene: TRBJ2-6; D gene: -; V gene: TRBV5-1; clone size: -; CDR3 DNA: TGCGCCAGCAGCTTGCCAGAATCCTCTGGGGCCAACGTCCTGACTTTC; CDR3 protein: CASSLPESSGANVLTF
J gene: TRBJ2-1; D gene: -; V gene: TRBV29-1; clone size: many; CDR3 DNA: TGCAGCGGGGCGGGCAGGGGTTCCTACAATGAGCAGTTCTTC; CDR3 protein: CSGAGRGSYNEQFF
J gene: TRBJ2-3; D gene: TRBD2; V gene: TRBV5-1; clone size: many; CDR3 DNA: TGCGCCAGCCGGCTAGCGGGAGAGACAGATACGCAGTATTTT; CDR3 protein: CASRLAGETDTQYF
J gene: TRBJ2-7; D gene: TRBD1; V gene: TRBV6-2/TRBV6-3; clone size: -; CDR3 DNA: TGTGCCAGCAGCCCCAGGGGGTCCCCCTCCTACGAGCAGTACTTC; CDR3 protein: CASSPRGSPSYEQYF
J gene: TRBJ2-1; D gene: -; V gene: TRBV29-1; clone size: -; CDR3 DNA: TGCAGCGTTGAGGTCAGAAGCTCCTACAATGAGCAGTTCTTC; CDR3 protein: CSVEVRSSYNEQFF
J gene: TRBJ1-1; D gene: -; V gene: TRBV7-2; clone size: -; CDR3 DNA: TGTGCCAGCAGCTTATTCACCGACGGGAACACTGAAGCTTTCTTT; CDR3 protein: CASSLFTDGNTEAFF
J gene: TRBJ1-5; D gene: -; V gene: TRBV4-3; clone size: -; CDR3 DNA: TGCGCCAGCAGCCAAGATACGGGTAGGGTTAATCAGCCCCAGCATTTT; CDR3 protein: CASSQDTGRVNQPQHF
J gene: TRBJ1-2; D gene: TRBD1; V gene: TRBV19; clone size: few; CDR3 DNA: TGTGCCAGTAGTGGGGCCTTTACAGGGGTCGGCTACACCTTC; CDR3 protein: CASSGAFTGVGYTF
J gene: TRBJ2-5; D gene: TRBD2; V gene: TRBV14; clone size: -; CDR3 DNA: TGTGCCAGCCAATTTCCGGGACTAGCGGAAGAGACCCAGTACTTC; CDR3 protein: CASQFPGLAEETQYF
J gene: TRBJ2-5; D gene: -; V gene: TRBV12-3/TRBV12-4; clone size: many; CDR3 DNA: TGTGCCAGCAGTAATAGACAGACTATGTACCAAGAGACCCAGTACTTC; CDR3 protein: CASSNRQTMYQETQYF
J gene: TRBJ2-7; D gene: -; V gene: TRBV20-1; clone size: -; CDR3 DNA: TGCAGTGCTAGAGGATTCCGGGACGCCTCATTAATTGAGCAGTACTTC; CDR3 protein: CSARGFRDASLIEQYF
J gene: TRBJ2-1; D gene: -; V gene: TRBV12-3/TRBV12-4; clone size: few; CDR3 DNA: TGTGCCAGCAGTTCGAACAGGTTGGGGTTGGAGTTCTTC; CDR3 protein: CASSSNRLGLEFF
J gene: TRBJ2-1; D gene: -; V gene: TRBV11-1; clone size: -; CDR3 DNA: TGTGCCAGCAGCTTAGCTAGGCCAGGGCAGATTATCGGTTATAATGAGCAGTTCTTC; CDR3 protein: CASSLARPGQIIGYNEQFF
J gene: TRBJ1-4; D gene: TRBD1; V gene: TRBV6-5; clone size: -; CDR3 DNA: TGTGCCAGCAGTTCCGGGACAGGGACTGAAAAACTGTTTTTT; CDR3 protein: CASSSGTGTEKLFF
J gene: TRBJ1-1; D gene: -; V gene: TRBV4-3; clone size: few; CDR3 DNA: TGCGCCAGCAGCCATCGGACAGACCTCGATGGCACTGAAGCTTTCTTT; CDR3 protein: CASSHRTDLDGTEAFF
J gene: TRBJ2-1; D gene: -; V gene: TRBV5-1; clone size: once; CDR3 DNA: TGCGCCAGCAGCTTACGGGTCAGGGGGGCCAATGAGCAGTTCTTC; CDR3 protein: CASSLRVRGANEQFF
J gene: TRBJ2-5; D gene: -; V gene: TRBV5-5; clone size: many; CDR3 DNA: TGTGCCAGCAGCCCCCACGGGGGCCGTCAAGAGACCCAGTACTTC; CDR3 protein: CASSPHGGRQETQYF
J gene: TRBJ2-7; D gene: -; V gene: TRBV2; clone size: few; CDR3 DNA: TGTACCAGCAGTGTCGGAAACTACGAGCAGTACTTC; CDR3 protein: CTSSVGNYEQYF
J gene: TRBJ2-1; D gene: -; V gene: TRBV5-5; clone size: -; CDR3 DNA: TGTGCCAGCAGCGCGTTGGGGGGAAATTACAATGAGCAGTTCTTC; CDR3 protein: CASSALGGNYNEQFF
J gene: TRBJ2-2; D gene: TRBD1; V gene: TRBV7-9; clone size: -; CDR3 DNA: TGTGCCAGCAGCGGTACAGGGGCCCAACACACCGGGGAGCTGTTTTTT; CDR3 protein: CASSGTGAQHTGELFF
J gene: TRBJ2-2; D gene: -; V gene: TRBV9; clone size: few; CDR3 DNA: TGTGCCAGCAGCGTAGGCGGGGAGTACACCGGGGAGCTGTTTTTT; CDR3 protein: CASSVGGEYTGELFF
J gene: TRBJ2-3; D gene: -; V gene: TRBV10-3; clone size: many; CDR3 DNA: TGTGCCATCAGTGAGGTCGGAACTTCACCCACAGATACGCAGTATTTT; CDR3 protein: CAISEVGTSPTDTQYF
J gene: TRBJ1-6; D gene: -; V gene: TRBV27; clone size: -; CDR3 DNA: TGTGCCAGCAGTTTGGCGGGTTCCGGGTCACCCCTCCACTTT; CDR3 protein: CASSLAGSGSPLHF
J gene: TRBJ2-3; D gene: TRBD1; V gene: TRBV11-2; clone size: few; CDR3 DNA: TGTGCCAGCAGCACTGTGGACAGGGGCTTTCCCCGGAGCACAGATACGCAGTATTTT; CDR3 protein: CASSTVDRGFPRSTDTQYF
J gene: TRBJ2-7; D gene: -; V gene: TRBV4-1; clone size: few; CDR3 DNA: TGCGCCAGCAGCCAAGGGGAAGACAGAACCTACGAGCAGTACTTC; CDR3 protein: CASSQGEDRTYEQYF